This section outlines one T cell receptor beta chain sequence together with its context. The antigen remains undetermined. These data come from a study of cytotoxic CD8 clonotypes in ibrutinib-treated CLL. On the study more broadly: Collecting the response samples happened after a median about eleven months of treatment, with a range of 6 to 36.

Whole-study results and caveats: Public clonotypes, found uncommonly, either contracted or stayed stable on treatment. Baseline clonality, higher than in age-matched healthy donors, tracked circulating CD8+ T-cell counts.

The CDR3 length is 13 residues. V was cut by 3 bases and J by 0 bases, with 5 bases left in between. Germline V gene sequence: CDR1 MNHEY, CDR2 SVGAGI. Target depth was 1 in 200,000 to 1 in 1 million T cells, about 10x per clonotype. Profiled with immunoSEQ multiplex PCR; TCRdb holds only in-frame clones, not every one. The sample holds approximately 33,000 clones; 60% to 80% are singletons and the top ten take about 27%. Sequencing used PBMCs, obtained before ibrutinib treatment. The receptor's source is a human donor with chronic lymphocytic leukemia. This sequence joins TRBV6-5 and TRBJ1-1; D gene ambiguous. The CDR3 bases are TGTGCCAGCAGTTATCGACTGAACACTGAAGCTTTCTTT. This translates into CASSYRLNTEAFF.